The 28 T cell receptor beta chains reported below all come from one sample, sequenced in a study of T-cell reconstitution after alpha-beta-depleted transplantation in children. The authors prepared the TCRbeta library with unique molecular identifiers. TCRdb recomputed calls from the PCR reads with MiXCR, one row per CDR3 protein. The profile shows about 250,000 distinct CDR3 sequences, roughly a quarter of them singletons. This specimen consisted of PBMCs, mostly from graft donor cells, obtained 360 days after TCRalphabeta/CD19-depleted stem cell transplant. The receptor set was obtained from a female patient between 2 and 15 years old who had a stem cell transplant for congenital amegakaryocytic thrombocytopenia, so the T cells may come from the graft donor.

Only one count was recorded for this clonotype. This chain uses TRBV2 with TRBJ2-5; unclear D gene. CDR1 is SNHLY, CDR2 FYNNEI, per germline. This CDR3 region has 11 residues. Trimming shortened V by 11 bases and J by 1 base, and 8 bases separated the two germline ends. The CDR3 coding sequence is TGTGCCTGCACATTCCAAGAGACCCAGTACTTC. Its protein is CACTFQETQYF.

This sequence joins TRBV10-3 and TRBJ2-5; TRBD1 might be the D (6 bases). V lost 3 bases and J lost 3, with 14 bases in between. This CDR3 region has 15 residues. Germline CDR1 is ENHRY and CDR2 is SYGVKD. This CDR3 reads CAISDLGQQKETQYF. The CDR3 DNA reads as TGTGCCATCAGTGACCTTGGACAGCAAAAAGAGACCCAGTACTTC.

The genes are TRBV6-1 and TRBJ1-4, with a weak D call TRBD1 (6 bases). Germline V lookup: CDR1 MNHNS, CDR2 SASEGT. Trimming stripped 6 bases from V and 8 bases from J, with 19 bases between. CDR3 length: 15 amino acids. The CDR3, as DNA: TGTGCCAGCAGCTCCGTCCAGGGGTCACGAGAAAAACTGTTTTTT. Its translation: CASSSVQGSREKLFF.

V gene TRBV14 combines with J gene TRBJ2-3; D ambiguous. This CDR3 region has 13 residues. Germline lookup yields CDR1 SGHDN and CDR2 FVKESK. V was trimmed by 4 bases and J by 5 bases, leaving 10 bases between them. The CDR3: CASSLGLGDTQYF. CDR3 sequence (DNA): TGTGCCAGCAGCCTAGGTCTTGGAGATACGCAGTATTTT.

V gene TRBV5-6 combines with J gene TRBJ1-1, with D tentatively TRBD1 (6 bases). Trimming took 0 bases from V and 0 from J, leaving 15 bases between them. This CDR3 is 17 amino acids long. The germline V gene has CDR1 SGHDT and CDR2 YYEEEE. Here the CDR3 DNA reads TGTGCCAGCAGCTTGGGTTGGGACAAAAAATTGAACACTGAAGCTTTCTTT. Its protein is CASSLGWDKKLNTEAFF.

A few counts support this clonotype. The J gene is TRBJ1-1, the V gene TRBV4-1, with a weak D call TRBD1 (6 bases). Per germline, CDR1 MGHRA and CDR2 YSYEKL. With 0 bases removed from V and 4 bases from J, the gap between germline ends came to 9 bases. The CDR3 has 14 residues. CDR3 nucleotides: TGCGCCAGCAGCCAAGAAACCAGGGGCACTGAAGCTTTCTTT. It translates to CASSQETRGTEAFF.

Points on this clonotype: A read error is possible here, since a much larger clone lies one base away. This rearrangement joins TRBV4-1 to TRBJ2-1, with TRBD2 matching 8 bases. V lost 1 base to trimming and J lost 2 bases; unmatched junction nucleotides: 10. Looked up from germline, CDR1 is MGHRA and CDR2 is YSYEKL. This CDR3 has 18 residues. The CDR3 loop is CASSQGYGLTSAYNEQFF. The CDR3 DNA reads as TGCGCCAGCAGCCAAGGGTATGGCTTGACTAGCGCCTACAATGAGCAGTTCTTC.

Only a few counts were recorded for this clonotype. The rearrangement uses TRBV7-7 and TRBJ2-3; D remains ambiguous. The CDR3 consists of 15 residues. V was shortened by 2 bases and J by 0 bases, with 9 bases between the two germline ends. Germline CDR1 reads SSHAT; CDR2 reads FNYEAQ (reference sequence). CDR3 sequence (DNA): TGTGCCAGCAGCTTAAGTCATTCTAGCACAGATACGCAGTATTTT. It is translated as CASSLSHSSTDTQYF.

The chain joins TRBV5-4 to TRBJ1-2; D gene unclear. This CDR3 comprises 13 residues. The V gene lost 0 bases and the J gene lost 6 bases, with 9 bases spanning the gap. The germline CDR1 and CDR2 sequences are SGHNT and YYREEE (reference sequence). CDR3 region: CASSLEDGDGYTF. The CDR3 DNA reads TGTGCCAGCAGCTTGGAGGACGGCGATGGCTACACCTTC.

The V call is TRBV5-1, the J call TRBJ1-1, with D perhaps TRBD1 (6 bases). Per germline, CDR1 SGHRS and CDR2 YFSETQ. Between the trimmed V and J ends, which lost 6 bases and 3 bases, there was a span of 15 bases. The CDR3 contains 14 residues. CDR3 in DNA: TGCGCCAGCACCCCGGGACAAAGGGACACTGAAGCTTTCTTT. This codes for CASTPGQRDTEAFF.

This clonotype was seen a few times. This chain joins TRBV5-6 and TRBJ2-2; D is uncertain. The germline V gene encodes CDR1 SGHDT and CDR2 YYEEEE. This CDR3 region has 16 residues. V was trimmed by 4 bases and J by 4 bases, leaving 17 bases between them. DNA for the CDR3: TGTGCCAGCAGCGTAACAGCTACTATTTCCACCGGGGAGCTGTTTTTT. It codes for CASSVTATISTGELFF.

The chain joins TRBV24-1 to TRBJ2-2; D remains unclear. The CDR3 spans 17 residues. Germline V gene data show CDR1 as KGHDR and CDR2 as SFDVKD. V was clipped by 1 base and J by 0 bases, with 11 bases between them. The DNA for the CDR3 is TGTGCCACCAGTGATTTCGGTTGGCCATCGAACACCGGGGAGCTGTTTTTT. Protein: CATSDFGWPSNTGELFF.

In this sample, this clonotype turned up many times. This chain connects TRBV20-1 to TRBJ2-3, with 8 positions matching TRBD2. From germline, CDR1 is DFQATT and CDR2 SNEGSKA (reference sequence). The CDR3 covers 14 residues. J lost 0 bases, V lost 4 bases, and 3 bases had no gene match. The CDR3 sequence is CSATAGVSTDTQYF. In DNA, the CDR3 is TGCAGTGCTACAGCGGGGGTTAGCACAGATACGCAGTATTTT.

This clonotype was seen once. V usage is TRBV12-3 or TRBV12-4 and J usage is TRBJ2-5; 7 bases are shared with TRBD1. V lost 7 bases and J lost 6; bases outside the gene matches: 8. CDR3 length: 13 amino acids. CDR3 DNA: TGTGCCAGCACCCAGGACAGGTGGAAGACCCAGTACTTC. Translation gives CASTQDRWKTQYF.

The rearrangement uses TRBV15 and TRBJ1-3; maybe TRBD1 (5 bases). Trimming cost V 7 bases and J 0 bases, with 10 bases left between them. The germline CDR1 and CDR2 sequences are LNHNV and YYDKDF (reference sequence). The CDR3 sequence is 14 residues long. The CDR3 region has the DNA TGTGCCACCACCCCGGACACCTCTGGAAACACCATATATTTT. Translation gives CATTPDTSGNTIYF.

This clonotype turned up a few times. This rearrangement joins TRBV7-6 to TRBJ1-5, with 7 bases that match TRBD1. J lost 6 bases, V lost 4 bases, and 9 bases had no gene match. CDR1 is SGHVS, CDR2 FNYEAQ, per germline. CDR3 length equals 15 residues. CDR3 nucleotide sequence: TGTGCCAGCAGCTCTGCTACAGGGGTGGGTCAGCCCCAGCATTTT. Amino acid sequence: CASSSATGVGQPQHF.

The V and J genes are TRBV10-3 and TRBJ2-1; D tentatively fits TRBD1 or TRBD2 (9 bases each). This CDR3 is 17 amino acids long. Trimming removed 1 base from V and 9 bases from J, with 22 bases in between. Germline-derived CDR1 and CDR2 are ENHRY and SYGVKD. The CDR3 bases are TGTGCCATCAGTGAGTACAGGGGGCTAGCGGGAATTGGTGAGCAGTTCTTC. It specifies CAISEYRGLAGIGEQFF.

This clonotype was picked up a small number of times. This chain joins TRBV5-1 and TRBJ2-3, with 8 nucleotides matching TRBD1. The CDR3 consists of 19 residues. With V trimmed by 0 bases and J by 4 bases, 16 bases remained unmatched. Germline CDR1 and CDR2: SGHRS and YFSETQ. CDR3 residues: CASSLGGIGDRIHPDTQYF. The DNA for the CDR3 is TGCGCCAGCAGCTTGGGGGGTATTGGGGACAGGATCCACCCAGATACGCAGTATTTT.

This clonotype came up a few times. The chain has TRBV10-3 and TRBJ2-7; 10 bases match TRBD2. In germline, CDR1 is ENHRY, CDR2 SYGVKD. The CDR3 loop spans 15 amino acids. V dropped 6 bases and J dropped 2; count of bases not matched to a gene: 7. The CDR3 loop is CAIRGPTSGTYEQYF. CDR3 sequence (DNA): TGTGCCATCAGAGGCCCTACTAGCGGGACCTACGAGCAGTACTTC.

This clonotype was detected many times. This chain links TRBV5-1 with TRBJ2-7; D may be TRBD1 (7 bases). V shed 4 bases and J shed 6 bases, with 23 bases lying between them. Germline V CDR1 and CDR2: SGHRS, YFSETQ. CDR3 length: 16 amino acids. The CDR3 sequence is CASSEYGRTGGSEQYF. The CDR3 DNA follows: TGCGCCAGCAGCGAATATGGCCGGACAGGAGGGTCCGAGCAGTACTTC.

The V call is TRBV5-1, the J call TRBJ2-5; D might be TRBD1 or TRBD2, each matching 6 bases. Germline V CDR1 and CDR2: SGHRS, YFSETQ. This CDR3 has 13 residues. The germline V and J ends were trimmed by 3 bases and 5 bases, with 11 bases remaining between them. The CDR3, as DNA: TGCGCCAGCAGCTGGGGGGCTGGGGAGACCCAGTACTTC. Translated: CASSWGAGETQYF.

This chain joins TRBV12-3 or TRBV12-4 and TRBJ2-1, with D possibly being TRBD1 or TRBD2 (6 bases each). The CDR3 covers 15 residues. With 2 bases removed from V and 10 bases from J, the gap between germline ends came to 18 bases. The CDR3 nucleotides are TGTGCCAGCAGTTTATGCCAAGGGGTCGGGGGCGAGCAGTTCTTC. It translates to CASSLCQGVGGEQFF.

The V and J genes are TRBV12-3 or TRBV12-4 and TRBJ2-2, with D possibly being TRBD2 (6 bases). CDR3 size: 19 residues. The V end lost 4 bases, the J end lost 4 bases, and 25 bases lay between the germline ends. The CDR3 DNA follows: TGTGCCAGCAGTTCTCCCAGTTCGCGCGGGGCCGAGGTCACCGGGGAGCTGTTTTTT. Protein sequence: CASSSPSSRGAEVTGELFF.

CDR3 bases: TGTGCCACCAGTTCGGGGACTAGCGGTCAGCCCCAGCATTTT. Residues: CATSSGTSGQPQHF. V gene TRBV24-1 combines with J gene TRBJ1-5, with a possible D match to TRBD1 (5 bases). The V end lost 6 bases, the J end lost 6 bases, and 14 bases lay between the germline ends. CDR3 length equals 14 residues. Germline lookup yields CDR1 KGHDR and CDR2 SFDVKD.

This chain links TRBV12-3 or TRBV12-4 with TRBJ2-3; 7 bases are a match to TRBD1. This CDR3 is 17 amino acids long. With 5 bases clipped from V and 0 bases from J, the junction kept 11 bases outside the gene matches. The CDR3 reads CASSRLGTALSTDTQYF. CDR3 coding DNA: TGTGCCAGCAGTCGCCTCGGGACAGCCCTCAGCACAGATACGCAGTATTTT.

V is TRBV6-1 and J is TRBJ1-1; D is undetermined. CDR1 is MNHNS and CDR2 is SASEGT in the germline V gene. Trimming took off 6 bases at V and 1 base at J, with 12 bases between the two ends. There are 14 residues in the CDR3. The chain's CDR3 is CASSPGRGNTEAFF. The CDR3 region has the DNA TGTGCCAGCAGCCCCGGACGGGGGAACACTGAAGCTTTCTTT.

The table lists this clonotype with a few counts. The V gene is TRBV5-1, the J gene TRBJ2-7; TRBD1 might be the D (6 bases). V lost 0 bases and J lost 0, with 13 bases in between. Per germline, CDR1 SGHRS and CDR2 YFSETQ. The CDR3 has 16 residues. CDR3 in DNA: TGCGCCAGCAGCTTGGCCCCACAGGGAGTCTCCTACGAGCAGTACTTC. This gives the protein CASSLAPQGVSYEQYF. Based on the CDR3 plus reference TRBV5-1 and TRBJ2-7, the full variable domain is KAGVTQTPRYLIKTRGQQVTLSCSPISGHRSVSWYQQTPGQGLQFLFEYFSETQRNKGNFPGRFSGRQFSNSRSEMNVSTLELGDSALYLCASSLAPQGVSYEQYFGPGTRLTVT.

This clonotype was observed a few times. This sequence joins TRBV20-1 and TRBJ2-3; TRBD2 matches at 11 bases. The CDR3 totals 14 residues. V was clipped by 6 bases and J by 2 bases; unmatched bases: 4. CDR1 DFQATT and CDR2 SNEGSKA come from the germline V gene (reference sequence). This CDR3 is CSARLAGITDTQYF. CDR3 DNA: TGCAGTGCACGACTAGCGGGGATCACAGATACGCAGTATTTT.